This T cell receptor beta chain stems from a study of blood T cells in healthy people across ages. Whole-study context: Per two T cells, template switching captured roughly one barcoded beta molecule. Study-wide results and limits: Because sorting was not performed, PBMCs prevented conclusive naive versus antigen-experienced comparison.

A second PCR of roughly 7 to 11 cycles used a sample-barcoded 5' primer and a J-beta primer mix. One entry per CDR3 protein results from TCRdb running MiXCR on the 5' RACE reads. The data hold 850,000 to 1,000,000 distinct CDR3 sequences, with 45% to 50% observed a single time. Note on this clonotype: Its target is not known.

This CDR3 has 14 residues. V was pared by 5 bases and J by 4 bases, with 14 bases between. Germline V gives CDR1 SEHNR, CDR2 FQNEAQ (reference sequence). Sample donors were healthy Caucasian individuals that came from Russia, aged roughly 6 to 100. Each donor gave roughly 9.1 milliliters of peripheral blood. The V gene is TRBV7-9, the J gene TRBJ1-1; D not resolved. Sample: blood. This TCR was sampled from a man younger than 45 in good health. The CDR3 coding sequence is TGTGCCAGCAGCCCTAGGTTCCAGAGCACTGAAGCTTTCTTT. It yields the protein CASSPRFQSTEAFF.